This record covers a single TCR beta chain. The antigen is unknown. The entry originates in a study of cytomegalovirus exposure and HLA in healthy donors. Study-wide findings and caveats: Judged likely to be a sequencing artifact was a cluster of highly shared sequence variants. CMV serostatus stood as the only immune exposure information on hand. Listed as cytomegalovirus-associated were 150 or so TCR beta chains. Many donors shared some public TCRs, even though most TCR sequences were rare.

PCR amplification relied on 60 Vbeta primers (plus 13 Jbeta primers). Libraries were prepared by immunoSEQ multiplex PCR; TCRdb keeps only in-frame clonotypes and omits some of them. In all, the sample yields around 130,000 clones. The sequenced sample was PBMCs. The TCR sequence derives from a middle-aged woman in good health and CMV-seronegative.

The CDR3 nucleotides read TGTGCCAGCAGCAACTACGAGCAGTACTTC. Encoded protein: CASSNYEQYF. V usage is TRBV28 and J usage is TRBJ2-7, with D hard to call. The CDR3 loop spans 10 amino acids. Trimming stripped 6 bases from V and 3 bases from J, with 3 bases between. CDR1 is MDHEN and CDR2 is SYDVKM in the germline V gene.